This T cell receptor (delta chain) stems from a study of gamma-delta T cells after stem cell transplantation. TCRdb redid the clone calls on the RT-PCR reads with CATT. The sample lists approximately 1,500 delta-chain clones, 8.7% occurring once. This clone showed up just a few times. This receptor was obtained from a human donor. It is not recorded whose cells these are; they may come from a transplant donor. Sample: gamma-delta T cells.

CDR3 sequence reads: CACDTVKGAVLGDPDTDKLIF. In nucleotides, the CDR3 is TGTGCCTGTGACACCGTGAAGGGGGCGGTACTGGGGGATCCCGACACCGATAAACTCATCTTT. V usage is TRDV2 and J usage is TRDJ1; 10 positions match TRDD3. V lost 0 bases, J lost 0 bases, and 18 bases stayed unmatched. The germline CDR1 and CDR2 sequences are GEAIGNYY and EKD. The CDR3 has 21 amino acids.